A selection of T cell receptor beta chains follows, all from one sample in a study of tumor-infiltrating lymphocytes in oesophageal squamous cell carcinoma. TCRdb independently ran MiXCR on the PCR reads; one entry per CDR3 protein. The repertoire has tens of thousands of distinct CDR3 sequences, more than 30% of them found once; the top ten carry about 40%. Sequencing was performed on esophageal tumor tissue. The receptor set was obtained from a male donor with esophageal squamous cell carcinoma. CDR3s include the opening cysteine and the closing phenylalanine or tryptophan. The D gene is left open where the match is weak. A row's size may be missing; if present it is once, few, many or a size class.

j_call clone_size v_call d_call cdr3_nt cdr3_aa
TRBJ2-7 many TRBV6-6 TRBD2 TGTGCCAGCAGTTACTCGACTAGCGCCTACTCCTACAATGAGCAGTACTTC CASSYSTSAYSYNEQYF
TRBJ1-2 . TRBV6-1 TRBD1 TGTGCCATTCAGGGGGCCGTAAACTATGGCTACACCTTC CAIQGAVNYGYTF
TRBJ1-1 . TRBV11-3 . TGTGCCAGCAGCTATCGACAGCACACTGAAGCTTTCTTT CASSYRQHTEAFF
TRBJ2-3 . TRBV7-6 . TGTGCCAGCAGCCACTACACGGCCTCCACAGATACGCAGTATTTT CASSHYTASTDTQYF
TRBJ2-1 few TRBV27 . TGTGCCAGCAGTTTATGGGGTCGTGAGCAGTTCTTC CASSLWGREQFF
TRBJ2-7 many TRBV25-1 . TGTGCCAGCAGAACCTTACACAGGTACTCCCACGAGCAGTACTTC CASRTLHRYSHEQYF
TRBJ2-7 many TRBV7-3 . TGTGCCAGCAGTCTAGGATCCAGCTCCTACAATGAGCAGTACTTC CASSLGSSSYNEQYF
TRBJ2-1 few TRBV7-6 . TGTGCCAGCAGCTTAGCGTGGGGTGAGCAGTTCTTC CASSLAWGEQFF
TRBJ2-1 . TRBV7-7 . TGTGCTAGCAGCTTATTTTTTGCAGGGGAAAATGAGCAGTTCTTC CASSLFFAGENEQFF
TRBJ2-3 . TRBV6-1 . TGTGCCGGCACCCGGGGCGGGAGCACAGATACGCAGTATTTT CAGTRGGSTDTQYF
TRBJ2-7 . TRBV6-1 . TGTGCCAGCAGGACTGCGCACGAGCAGTACTTC CASRTAHEQYF
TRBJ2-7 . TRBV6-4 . TGTGCCAGCCCCTCATTTGACAATGAGCAGTACTTC CASPSFDNEQYF
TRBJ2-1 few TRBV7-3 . TGTGCCAGCAGCCCGATGGGACGGGAGTACAATGAGCAGTTCTTC CASSPMGREYNEQFF
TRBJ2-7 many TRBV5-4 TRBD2 TGTGCCAGCAGCCCGGCGGGGGGCGTAAATGGCTACGAGCAGTACTTC CASSPAGGVNGYEQYF
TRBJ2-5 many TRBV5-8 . TGTGCCAGCAGTAATTCGCACCAAGAGACCCAGTACTTC CASSNSHQETQYF
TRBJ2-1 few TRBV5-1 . TGCGCCAGCCAGACGGACAAATACAATGAGCAGTTCTTC CASQTDKYNEQFF
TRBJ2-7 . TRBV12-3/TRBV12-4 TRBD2 TGTGCCAGCACCGCGGGTAGATTTAGCGGGAGATCCAATGAGCAGTACTTC CASTAGRFSGRSNEQYF
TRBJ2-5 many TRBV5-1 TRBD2 TGCGCCAGCAGCCAGGGACTAGCGGGGCTAGACACCCAGTACTTC CASSQGLAGLDTQYF
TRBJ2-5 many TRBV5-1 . TGCGCCAGCAGTCAAACAGGTTTGACTAGTTCGGGAGAGACCCAGTACTTC CASSQTGLTSSGETQYF
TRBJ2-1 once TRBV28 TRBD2 TGTGCCAGCAGTTTAACTGGGAACCCGGGACTAGCGGGAGTGGGGTCTCGGAATGAGCAGTTCTTC CASSLTGNPGLAGVGSRNEQFF
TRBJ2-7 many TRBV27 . TGTGCCAGCAGTTTATTTTCAGGGGAGATCCGTAAGCACGAGCAGTACTTC CASSLFSGEIRKHEQYF
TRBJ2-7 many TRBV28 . TGTGCCAGCAGTTCGGCTCAGTTCCCCTACGAGCAGTACTTC CASSSAQFPYEQYF
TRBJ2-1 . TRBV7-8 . TGTGCCAGCAGCTTCGACGACACCTACGAGCAGTTCTTC CASSFDDTYEQFF
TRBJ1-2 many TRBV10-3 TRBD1 TGTGCCATCAGTGAGGGGACAGGGACTAATTATGGCTACACCTTC CAISEGTGTNYGYTF
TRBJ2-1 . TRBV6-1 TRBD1 TGTGCCAGCAGTGAAAGTGCGGGGACAGGGTATCCTGAGCAGTTCTTC CASSESAGTGYPEQFF
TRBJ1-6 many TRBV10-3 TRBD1 TGTGCCATCAGTGAGGGACAGGGGGACGGTCCCCTCCACTTT CAISEGQGDGPLHF
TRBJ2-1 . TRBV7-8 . TGTGCCAGCAGCATTAAGGGCCCTCCGGGCGTTGAGCAGTTCTTC CASSIKGPPGVEQFF
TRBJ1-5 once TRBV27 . TGTGCCAGCGGGGGGCTGGGCAATCAGCCCCAGCATTTT CASGGLGNQPQHF
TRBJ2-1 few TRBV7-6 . TGTGCCAGCAGGATTTCCAATGAGCAGTTCTTC CASRISNEQFF
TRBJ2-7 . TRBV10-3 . TGTGCCATCAGTGGAGGGCCCCTCTACGAGCAGTACTTC CAISGGPLYEQYF
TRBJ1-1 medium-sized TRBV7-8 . TGTGCCAGCAGGCGTCAAACAGGGAACACTGAAGCTTTCTTT CASRRQTGNTEAFF
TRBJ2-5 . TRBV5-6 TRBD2 TGTGCCAGCAGCGGTGACAGAAGACTAGCGGGGCGATCCTACAATGAGCAGTACTTC CASSGDRRLAGRSYNEQYF
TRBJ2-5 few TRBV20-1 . TGCAGTCCCAGACCCACGGAAAAAGAGACCCAGTACTTC CSPRPTEKETQYF
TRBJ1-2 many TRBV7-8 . TGTGCCAGCAGCCCAGGTGGCCCAGCTAACTATGGCTACACCTTC CASSPGGPANYGYTF
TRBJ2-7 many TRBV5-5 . TGTGCCAGCAGCTTGGATCTGACTTTAGGCGAGCAGTACTTC CASSLDLTLGEQYF
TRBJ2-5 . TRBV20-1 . TGCAGTGCTAGAGGGACCTCCCGGGAGCCGAGCCAAGAGACCCAGTACTTC CSARGTSREPSQETQYF
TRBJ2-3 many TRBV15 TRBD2 TGTGCCACCAGCAGAGGGGCGGGAGCCACAGATACGCAGTATTTT CATSRGAGATDTQYF
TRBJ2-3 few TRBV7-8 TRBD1 TGTGCCAGCAGCGCGGACAGGGAATATACGCAGTATTTT CASSADREYTQYF
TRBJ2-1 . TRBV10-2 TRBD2 TGCGCCAGCAGTGAGTCACAGGGGACTAGCGGGAGGCCCAATGAGCAGTTCTTC CASSESQGTSGRPNEQFF
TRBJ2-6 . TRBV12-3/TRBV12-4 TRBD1 TGTGCCAGCAGTTTTAGGGGGCTGAGCCCGTTTTCTGGGGCCAACGTCCTGACTTTC CASSFRGLSPFSGANVLTF
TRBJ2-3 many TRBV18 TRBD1 TGTGCCAGCTCACCATCACAGGGGGCAGATACGCAGTATTTT CASSPSQGADTQYF
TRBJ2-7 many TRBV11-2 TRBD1 TGTGCCAGCAGCTCGCAGGGGGACCTCTCCGAGCAGTACTTC CASSSQGDLSEQYF
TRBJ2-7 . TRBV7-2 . TGTGCCAGCAGCTTAGCAGGACGGACCTCCTACGAGCAGTACTTC CASSLAGRTSYEQYF
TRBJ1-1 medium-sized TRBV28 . TGTGCCAGCAGTTCCCCCGCAGCAAACACTGAAGCTTTCTTT CASSSPAANTEAFF
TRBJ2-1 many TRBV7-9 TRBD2 TGTGCCAGCAGCTTAGCGTTTAGCGGGATTTACAATGAGCAGTTCTTC CASSLAFSGIYNEQFF
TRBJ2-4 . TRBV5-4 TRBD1 TGTGCCAGCAGCGGGTTTGACAGGGACGACATTCAGTACTTC CASSGFDRDDIQYF
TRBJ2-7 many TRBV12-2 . TGTGCAAGTCGCTTAGCGCTGGGGGAGCAGTACTTC CASRLALGEQYF
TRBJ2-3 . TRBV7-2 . TGTGCCAGCAGCTTAGCGCGGGCAGATACGCAGTATTTT CASSLARADTQYF
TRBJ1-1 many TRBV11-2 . TGTGCCAGCAGCTTAAAGGGGAACACTGAAGCTTTCTTT CASSLKGNTEAFF
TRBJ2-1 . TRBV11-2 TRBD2 TGTGCCAGCAGCTTAGTTGGGACTAGCGGGAGTATCAATGAGCAGTTCTTC CASSLVGTSGSINEQFF